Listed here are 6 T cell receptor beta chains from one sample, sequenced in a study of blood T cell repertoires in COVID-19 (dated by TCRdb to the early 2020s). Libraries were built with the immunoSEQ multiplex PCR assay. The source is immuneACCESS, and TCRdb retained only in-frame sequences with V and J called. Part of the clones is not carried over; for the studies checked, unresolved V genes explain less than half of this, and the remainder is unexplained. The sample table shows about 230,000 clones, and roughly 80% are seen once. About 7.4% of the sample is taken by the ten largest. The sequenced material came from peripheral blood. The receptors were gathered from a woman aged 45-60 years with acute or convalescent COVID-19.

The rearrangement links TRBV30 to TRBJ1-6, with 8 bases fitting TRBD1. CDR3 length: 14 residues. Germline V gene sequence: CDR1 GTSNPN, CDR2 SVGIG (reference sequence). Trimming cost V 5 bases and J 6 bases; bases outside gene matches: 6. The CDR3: CAWAGTGLNSPLHF. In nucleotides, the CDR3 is TGTGCCTGGGCCGGGACAGGCCTTAATTCACCCCTCCACTTT.

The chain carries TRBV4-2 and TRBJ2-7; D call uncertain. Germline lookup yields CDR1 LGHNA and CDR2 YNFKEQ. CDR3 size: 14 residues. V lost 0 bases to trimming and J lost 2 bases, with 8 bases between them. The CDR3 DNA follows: TGTGCCAGCAGCCAAGAGTACAGAACCTACGAGCAGTACTTC. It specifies CASSQEYRTYEQYF.

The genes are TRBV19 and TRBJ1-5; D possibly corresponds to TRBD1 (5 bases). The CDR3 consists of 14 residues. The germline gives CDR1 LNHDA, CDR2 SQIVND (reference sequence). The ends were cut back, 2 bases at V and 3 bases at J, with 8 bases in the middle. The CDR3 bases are TGTGCCAGTAGTATACAGGGTCTCAATCAGCCCCAGCATTTT. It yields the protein CASSIQGLNQPQHF.

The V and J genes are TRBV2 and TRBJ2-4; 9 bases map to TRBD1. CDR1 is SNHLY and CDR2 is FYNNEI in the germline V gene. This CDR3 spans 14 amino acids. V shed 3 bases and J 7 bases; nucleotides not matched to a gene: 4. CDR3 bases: TGTGCCAGCAGTGATATACAGGGGGCGAACATTCAGTACTTC. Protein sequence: CASSDIQGANIQYF. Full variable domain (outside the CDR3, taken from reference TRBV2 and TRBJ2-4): EPEVTQTPSHQVTQMGQEVILRCVPISNHLYFYWYRQILGQKVEFLVSFYNNEISEKSEIFDDQFSVERPDGSNFTLKIRSTKLEDSAMYFCASSDIQGANIQYFGAGTRLSVL.

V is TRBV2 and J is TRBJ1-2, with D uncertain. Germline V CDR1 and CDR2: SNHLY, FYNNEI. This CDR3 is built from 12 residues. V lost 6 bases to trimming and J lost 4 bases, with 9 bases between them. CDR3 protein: CASSYEGYGYTF. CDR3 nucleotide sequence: TGTGCCAGCAGCTACGAGGGCTATGGCTACACCTTC.

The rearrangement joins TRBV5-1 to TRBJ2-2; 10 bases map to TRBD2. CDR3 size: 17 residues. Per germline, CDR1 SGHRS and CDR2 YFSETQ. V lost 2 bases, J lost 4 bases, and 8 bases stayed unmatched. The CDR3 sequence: CASSFGGTSGTTGELFF. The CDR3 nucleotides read TGCGCCAGCAGCTTTGGGGGTACTAGCGGGACCACCGGGGAGCTGTTTTTT. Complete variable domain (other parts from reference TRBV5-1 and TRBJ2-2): KAGVTQTPRYLIKTRGQQVTLSCSPISGHRSVSWYQQTPGQGLQFLFEYFSETQRNKGNFPGRFSGRQFSNSRSEMNVSTLELGDSALYLCASSFGGTSGTTGELFFGEGSRLTVL.